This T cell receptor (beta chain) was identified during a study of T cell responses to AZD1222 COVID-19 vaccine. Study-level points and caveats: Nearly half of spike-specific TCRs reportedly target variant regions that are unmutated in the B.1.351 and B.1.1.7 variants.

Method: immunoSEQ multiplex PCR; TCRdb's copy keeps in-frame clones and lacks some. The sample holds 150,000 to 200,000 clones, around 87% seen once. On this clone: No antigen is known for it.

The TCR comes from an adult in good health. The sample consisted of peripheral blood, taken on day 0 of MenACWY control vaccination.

The CDR3 DNA reads TGTGCCTGGAGTGTACGGCAGGGGACGAACTATGGCTACACCTTC. Its translation is CAWSVRQGTNYGYTF. The chain is built from TRBV30 and TRBJ1-2, with D maybe TRBD1 (6 bases). CDR3 length equals 15 residues. The ends were cut back, 0 bases at V and 2 bases at J, with 13 bases in the middle. Germline V gene sequence: CDR1 GTSNPN, CDR2 SVGIG (reference sequence).